The rows below give T cell receptor beta chains drawn from one sample of a study of cytomegalovirus exposure and HLA in healthy donors. Generated by immunoSEQ multiplex PCR, the TCRdb table keeps only in-frame clones and is missing some. Of about 81,000 clones listed, over 65% are singletons. The specimen sequenced was PBMCs. All receptors come from a man aged 45-65 years in good health and CMV-seropositive. CDR3s leave out the opening cysteine and the closing phenylalanine or tryptophan. The order of the fields is CDR3 protein, CDR3 length, J gene, clone size, D gene, V gene. The D gene is left open where the match is weak. Rows give clone size only sometimes, using once, few, many, or a class for an expanded clone.

ASSPLGTEIRYGYT,14,TRBJ1-2,NA,TRBD1,TRBV27
SSSILVTSYNEQF,13,TRBJ2-1,NA,NA,TRBV7-9
ASSLGPGGTIEQY,13,NA,NA,NA,TRBV5-6
ASRLGRGGYT,10,TRBJ1-2,NA,NA,TRBV2
ASSFAVNGYEQY,12,NA,NA,NA,TRBV5-1
ASSSRENTEAF,11,TRBJ1-1,NA,NA,TRBV7-9
ASSPRQGTNEKLF,13,TRBJ1-4,NA,TRBD1,TRBV4-2
ASRGGPSYNEQF,12,TRBJ2-1,NA,NA,TRBV2
ASSRPGGNTIY,11,TRBJ1-3,NA,NA,TRBV19
ASSPSGSSYEQY,12,TRBJ2-7,NA,TRBD2,TRBV7-7
ASSHPRTSSYEQY,13,NA,NA,TRBD2,TRBV11-3
ASSPRTGDVETQY,13,TRBJ2-5,NA,TRBD1,TRBV25-1
ASSLGGGAGANVLT,14,TRBJ2-6,NA,NA,TRBV11-2
ASSRAGGRTDTQY,13,TRBJ2-3,few,TRBD2,TRBV25-1
ASSDTNSNQPQH,12,TRBJ1-5,NA,NA,TRBV2
ASSLEGVRTEAF,12,TRBJ1-1,NA,NA,TRBV7-2
ASSRGFWGSNTEAF,14,TRBJ1-1,NA,NA,TRBV11-1
ASSLVLTQETQY,12,TRBJ2-5,few,NA,TRBV11-2
ASSIALAVTYEQY,13,TRBJ2-7,NA,NA,TRBV19
ASSLLTGRNEKLF,13,TRBJ1-4,NA,NA,TRBV5-1
ASSVAGGSYNEQF,13,TRBJ2-1,NA,TRBD2,TRBV25-1
SSSLKLAGYNEQF,13,TRBJ2-1,once,TRBD2,TRBV7-9
ASSTQPSYEQY,11,TRBJ2-7,once,NA,TRBV11-1
ASSARQGASGSGTRANEQY,19,TRBJ2-7,NA,TRBD1,TRBV7-8